These 9 T cell receptor beta chains share one sample of origin, sequenced in a study of T-cell memory formation after mild COVID-19. MiXCR, run by TCRdb on the 5' RACE reads, gives a single entry per CDR3 protein. The repertoire holds approximately 34,000 distinct CDR3 sequences, with just under 8% as singletons. Sequencing was performed on PBMCs or a T cell subset sorted from them (not recorded which). These receptors all stem from a man between 18 and 35 years old who had mild COVID-19 (a few samples of this study predate the infection). Cell type and time point are not known.

This clonotype has just a few counts. The CDR3 bases are TGTGCCAGCAGTTTAGGAGGCCCGGGTCCAAGGGGTGAAAAACTGTTTTTT. As protein: CASSLGGPGPRGEKLFF. The V call is TRBV28, the J call TRBJ1-4; possibly TRBD1 for D (5 bases). The CDR3 spans 17 residues. Germline V lookup: CDR1 MDHEN, CDR2 SYDVKM. Deletions cut 2 bases from V and 7 bases from J, with 20 bases between.

This clonotype has at least ten counts. The CDR3 sequence is CASSWDTIYEQYF. DNA of the CDR3: TGTGCCAGCAGCTGGGACACCATCTACGAGCAGTACTTC. The chain has TRBV12-3 or TRBV12-4 and TRBJ2-7; the D gene is possibly TRBD1 (6 bases). The V end lost 6 bases, the J end lost 3 bases, and 12 bases lay between the germline ends. The CDR3 is 13 amino acids.

This clonotype was detected a few times. The V gene is TRBV9, the J gene TRBJ2-2; no firm D call. This CDR3 has 15 residues. The germline V and J ends were trimmed by 0 bases and 3 bases, with 9 bases remaining between them. In germline, CDR1 is SGDLS, CDR2 YYNGEE. The DNA for the CDR3 is TGTGCCAGCAGCGTAGGGGCAGTGCACACCGGGGAGCTGTTTTTT. Protein product: CASSVGAVHTGELFF. Looking up the rest from reference TRBV9 and TRBJ2-2 gives the full variable domain: DSGVTQTPKHLITATGQRVTLRCSPRSGDLSVYWYQQSLDQGLQFLIQYYNGEERAKGNILERFSAQQFPDLHSELNLSSLELGDSALYFCASSVGAVHTGELFFGEGSRLTVL.

This clonotype was counted at least ten times. This sequence joins TRBV12-3 or TRBV12-4 and TRBJ2-7; 8 nucleotides match TRBD1. The V gene end was trimmed by 3 bases and the J gene end by 9 bases; junction bases not matched to a gene: 7. The CDR3 is 13 amino acids. The CDR3 bases are TGTGCCAGCAGTTTGGTGACAGGGGAGGCGCAGTACTTC. As protein: CASSLVTGEAQYF.

This clonotype has at least ten counts. The chain couples TRBV13 to TRBJ2-1, with no clear D. Trimming left V 3 bases short and J 8 bases short, with 20 bases between. Germline CDR1 and CDR2: PRHDT and FYEKMQ (reference sequence). The CDR3 sequence is 16 residues long. The CDR3 DNA reads as TGTGCCAGCAGCTTGACACTATCCCGGGCCCTCGATGAGCAGTTCTTC. It translates to CASSLTLSRALDEQFF.

In its sample, this clonotype was seen many times. The J gene is TRBJ2-3, the V gene TRBV12-3 or TRBV12-4; TRBD2 is a possible D gene (7 bases). This CDR3 contains 16 residues. V lost 5 bases and J lost 0, with 15 bases in between. DNA for the CDR3: TGTGCCAGCAGTCTAATGCGGGGGCCCAGCACAGATACGCAGTATTTT. This sequence encodes CASSLMRGPSTDTQYF.

There are many counts of this clonotype. This chain links TRBV5-1 with TRBJ2-1, with a weak D call TRBD1 (5 bases). The V and J ends lost 1 base and 4 bases respectively, with 18 bases between them. Per the germline V gene, CDR1 is SGHRS and CDR2 is YFSETQ. CDR3 length: 17 amino acids. The CDR3 loop is CASSLRNRPTWYNEQFF. In nucleotides, the CDR3 is TGCGCCAGCAGCTTGAGAAACAGGCCAACATGGTACAATGAGCAGTTCTTC.

This clonotype was seen ten or more times. V gene TRBV20-1 combines with J gene TRBJ1-1; TRBD1 is a possible D gene (5 bases). V dropped 6 bases and J dropped 0 bases, with 14 bases sitting between them. Germline V gene data show CDR1 as DFQATT and CDR2 as SNEGSKA (reference sequence). The CDR3 runs 14 residues. This chain's CDR3 is CSAPVEGMNTEAFF. The CDR3 DNA sequence: TGCAGTGCCCCCGTAGAGGGGATGAACACTGAAGCTTTCTTT.

This clonotype was observed many times. The J gene is TRBJ2-7, the V gene TRBV6-6; 9 nucleotides align to TRBD2. The CDR3 loop spans 15 amino acids. Germline CDR1 MNHNY, CDR2 SVGAGI (reference sequence). J was trimmed by 0 bases and V by 6 bases; bases with no gene match: 6. CDR3 sequence (DNA): TGTGCCAGCAGGGGTAGCGGGGGCAGCTCCTACGAGCAGTACGTC. Protein product: CASRGSGGSSYEQYV.